This entry lists 15 T cell receptor beta chains sequenced from one sample in a study of blood T cell repertoires in COVID-19 (dated by TCRdb to the early 2020s). The library was produced with the immunoSEQ multiplex PCR assay. This immuneACCESS table, as held by TCRdb, lists in-frame sequences with V and J called but not all clones. Of the missing ones, under half trace to an unresolved V gene in checked studies; the others have no known cause. Recorded for this sample are approximately 250,000 clones; around nine tenths of them occurred a single time. The ten largest make up approximately 5.1% of the sample. Material: peripheral blood. Receptors were obtained from an older woman with COVID-19, enrolled during active disease.

The genes are TRBV11-3 and TRBJ2-1, with D perhaps TRBD1 (6 bases). With 1 base removed from V and 4 bases from J, the gap between germline ends came to 11 bases. The V gene's germline CDR1 is SGHNT and CDR2 YENEEA. The length of the CDR3 is 15 residues. CDR3 protein: CASSLVGDTYNEQFF. CDR3 nucleotides: TGTGCCAGCAGCTTAGTGGGGGACACTTACAATGAGCAGTTCTTC.

The CDR3 protein is CASSLAGGNQPQHF. As DNA, the CDR3 is TGTGCCAGCAGCTTAGCAGGGGGCAATCAGCCCCAGCATTTT. V is TRBV7-8 and J is TRBJ1-5, with D tentatively TRBD1 (5 bases). The germline V gene has CDR1 SGHVS and CDR2 FQNEAQ. The V end was cut by 0 bases, the J end by 2 bases, with 5 bases between. This CDR3 contains 14 residues.

This rearrangement joins TRBV6-2 or TRBV6-3 to TRBJ1-4, with a tentative D call TRBD1 (6 bases). Germline-derived CDR1 and CDR2 are MNHEY and SVGEGT. V lost 2 bases, J lost 1 base, and 14 bases lay in between. There are 17 residues in the CDR3. CDR3 sequence reads: CASSYVLGALTNEKLFF. In DNA, the CDR3 is TGTGCCAGCAGTTACGTCCTGGGGGCATTAACTAATGAAAAACTGTTTTTT.

The chain employs TRBV16 and TRBJ2-1, with TRBD1 matching 9 bases. The CDR3 sequence is 15 residues long. Germline V gene data show CDR1 as KGHSY and CDR2 as FQNENV. V was pared by 4 bases and J by 2 bases, with 3 bases of the junction left unmatched. The CDR3 region has the DNA TGTGCCAGCAGCCTTAGACAGGGGGCCTACAATGAGCAGTTCTTC. Protein: CASSLRQGAYNEQFF.

CDR3 DNA: TGTGCCAGCAGCCCCACCGGGACTCCCAATCACAATGAGCAGTTCTTC. Amino acid sequence: CASSPTGTPNHNEQFF. The chain joins TRBV11-1 to TRBJ2-1, with D possibly being TRBD2 (6 bases). Trimming took 5 bases from V and 5 from J, leaving 19 bases between them. Germline V gene lookup returns CDR1 SGHAT and CDR2 FQDESV (reference sequence). The CDR3 sequence is 16 residues long.

V usage is TRBV5-4 and J usage is TRBJ1-1; 10 bases map to TRBD1. Germline loops: CDR1 SGHNT, CDR2 YYREEE (reference sequence). V shed 9 bases and J 1 base; nucleotides not matched to a gene: 6. The CDR3 is 14 amino acids. The CDR3 sequence: CATRQGAENTEAFF. In DNA, the CDR3 is TGTGCCACCAGACAGGGGGCGGAGAACACTGAAGCTTTCTTT.

A few counts support this clone. The V and J genes are TRBV7-8 and TRBJ2-6; D is unclear. Germline V CDR1 and CDR2: SGHVS, FQNEAQ. V gave up 6 bases and J gave up 0 bases, with 12 bases separating them. There are 16 residues in the CDR3. In DNA, the CDR3 is TGTGCCAGCAGGAGCTCCGGGTCCTCTGGGGCCAACGTCCTGACTTTC. As protein: CASRSSGSSGANVLTF.

The CDR3 here is CASSLATGRGEKLFF. CDR3 bases: TGTGCCAGCAGCTTAGCGACAGGGCGGGGTGAAAAACTGTTTTTT. The chain recombines TRBV11-2 with TRBJ1-4, with 7 positions matching TRBD1. Germline loops: CDR1 SGHAT, CDR2 FQNNGV. V shed 1 base and J 7 bases; nucleotides not matched to a gene: 6. This CDR3 is built from 15 residues.

The rearrangement links TRBV4-2 to TRBJ1-3, with a tentative D call TRBD1 (6 bases). CDR3 length equals 15 residues. V lost 0 bases and J 1 base, leaving 7 bases between the germline ends. Germline V CDR1 and CDR2: LGHNA, YNFKEQ. The CDR3 coding sequence is TGTGCCAGCAGCCAAGAAGGGGGTTCTGGAAACACCATATATTTT. Protein sequence: CASSQEGGSGNTIYF.

This clone was observed a few times. The J gene is TRBJ1-1, the V gene TRBV3-1 (or the pseudogene TRBV3-2); TRBD1 matches at 7 bases. From germline, CDR1 is LGHDT and CDR2 YNNKEL (reference sequence). This CDR3 region has 15 residues. V trimming: 4 bases; J trimming: 4 bases; junction bases outside the gene matches: 9. As DNA, the CDR3 is TGTGCCAGCAGCCCCACGACAGGGCTGGGCACTGAAGCTTTCTTT. Translation gives CASSPTTGLGTEAFF.

The chain couples TRBV5-1 to TRBJ1-1; D unclear. The CDR3 has 13 residues. CDR1 SGHRS and CDR2 YFSETQ come from the germline V gene. The germline V and J ends were trimmed by 8 bases and 2 bases, with 13 bases remaining between them. The CDR3 is CASGSGINTEAFF. In DNA, the CDR3 is TGCGCCAGTGGGTCAGGAATTAACACTGAAGCTTTCTTT.

V is TRBV3-1 (or the pseudogene TRBV3-2) and J is TRBJ1-1; D is unresolved. This CDR3 has 13 residues. The V and J ends lost 4 bases and 10 bases respectively, with 16 bases between them. The germline V gene has CDR1 LGHDT and CDR2 YNNKEL (reference sequence). The CDR3 DNA is TGTGCCAGCAGCCCGTCGGGGAGGTGGGTAGCTTTCTTT. Amino acid sequence: CASSPSGRWVAFF.

The CDR3 nucleotides read TGCGCCAGCAGCTTAGGGGCAGGATCCACCGGGGAGCTGTTTTTT. This translates into CASSLGAGSTGELFF. The chain is built from TRBV5-1 and TRBJ2-2; the D gene is possibly TRBD1 (5 bases). V was pared by 2 bases and J by 4 bases, with 12 bases between. The CDR3 length is 15 residues. Germline V gene sequence: CDR1 SGHRS, CDR2 YFSETQ.

The chain has TRBV5-4 and TRBJ2-4; tentative D call: TRBD1 (6 bases). Per germline, CDR1 SGHNT and CDR2 YYREEE (reference sequence). Trimming took off 3 bases at V and 6 bases at J, with 16 bases between the two ends. The CDR3 is 15 amino acids. CDR3 bases: TGTGCCAGCAGCTCCCGGGACACGATTCCAAACATTCAGTACTTC. Amino acids: CASSSRDTIPNIQYF.

The chain employs TRBV28 and TRBJ2-7; TRBD2 agrees at 7 bases. The V segment lost 5 bases and the J segment 9 bases; nucleotides outside the gene matches: 13. The length of the CDR3 is 14 residues. The germline gives CDR1 MDHEN, CDR2 SYDVKM. The CDR3 here is CASSPRGAGRSQYF. The CDR3 DNA reads TGTGCCAGCAGTCCCCGAGGAGCGGGGAGATCGCAGTACTTC.